Listed below are T cell receptor beta chains from one sample, sequenced in a study of CD8 T cells in Susac syndrome. TCRdb re-derived calls from the immunoSEQ multiplex PCR reads in MiXCR, one entry per CDR3 protein. The profile shows about 150,000 distinct CDR3 sequences, approximately 96% of them singletons. Sequenced material: CD4+ T cells from PBMCs. The source is a human donor with Susac syndrome. Each CDR3 is given with its conserved first and last residue. D genes are given only for firm matches. Clone size is shown for a subset of rows, as once, few, many or a class of expanded clone.

>17|.|TRBJ2-2|TRBD1|TRBV28
CASSLLGDRGYTGELFF
TGTGCCAGCAGTTTATTAGGGGACAGGGGTTACACCGGGGAGCTGTTTTTT
>15|.|TRBJ2-2|TRBD2|TRBV20-1
CSASERLATGGELFF
TGCAGTGCTAGTGAACGACTAGCGACGGGCGGGGAGCTGTTTTTT
>15|.|TRBJ1-5|TRBD1|TRBV7-2
CASSGTGRLNQPQHF
TGTGCCAGCAGCGGGACAGGGCGTTTGAATCAGCCCCAGCATTTT
>13|.|TRBJ2-3|.|TRBV16
CASSQQSTDTQYF
TGTGCCAGCAGCCAACAGAGCACAGATACGCAGTATTTT
>11|.|TRBJ1-1|.|TRBV5-1
CASSRDGEAFF
TGCGCCAGCAGCCGGGACGGAGAAGCTTTCTTT
>13|.|TRBJ2-7|TRBD2|TRBV7-2
CASSLRGTSEQYF
TGTGCCAGCAGCTTAAGAGGGACTAGTGAGCAGTACTTC
>14|.|TRBJ2-5|.|TRBV27
CATPWRETQETQYF
TGTGCCACCCCATGGAGGGAAACACAAGAGACCCAGTACTTC
>16|.|TRBJ2-3|.|TRBV12-3/TRBV12-4
CASSFRQAGGTDTQYF
TGTGCCAGCAGTTTTAGACAGGCCGGGGGCACAGATACGCAGTATTTT
>13|.|TRBJ2-1|.|TRBV6-5
CASSYFGGQEQFF
TGTGCCAGCAGTTACTTCGGGGGTCAGGAGCAGTTCTTC
>16|.|TRBJ2-1|TRBD1|TRBV27
CASWDSQSYRGNEQFF
TGTGCCAGTTGGGACAGCCAAAGCTATAGAGGCAATGAGCAGTTCTTC
>15|.|TRBJ2-7|.|TRBV12-3/TRBV12-4
CASSFSGPESYEQYF
TGTGCCAGCAGTTTTTCAGGGCCGGAAAGCTACGAGCAGTACTTC
>14|.|TRBJ1-1|.|TRBV11-2
CASSPNPLNTEAFF
TGTGCCAGCAGCCCGAACCCCCTGAACACTGAAGCTTTCTTT
>13|once|TRBJ1-1|.|TRBV15
CATRGRLDAEAFF
TGTGCCACCCGAGGACGGCTCGACGCTGAAGCTTTCTTT
>18|.|TRBJ2-5|TRBD2|TRBV24-1
CATSDAPASGSRKETQYF
TGTGCCACCAGTGACGCGCCAGCTAGCGGGAGTCGTAAAGAGACCCAGTACTTC
>15|.|TRBJ1-1|.|TRBV21-1
CASTLKGQPNTEAFF
TGTGCCAGCACCCTAAAGGGGCAGCCGAACACTGAAGCTTTCTTT
>14|once|TRBJ2-5|.|TRBV20-1
CSARDGGRQETQYF
TGCAGTGCTAGAGACGGCGGGCGTCAAGAGACCCAGTACTTC
>14|.|TRBJ2-3|.|TRBV10-3
CAIRTTPPTDTQYF
TGTGCCATCAGGACGACTCCTCCCACAGATACGCAGTATTTT
>15|.|TRBJ2-1|TRBD1|TRBV7-6
CASSFDRGLYNEQFF
TGTGCCAGCAGCTTCGACAGGGGGCTGTACAATGAGCAGTTCTTC
>14|.|TRBJ1-1|.|TRBV25-1
CASSESTRKSEAFF
TGTGCCAGCAGTGAATCTACAAGGAAATCTGAAGCTTTCTTT
>15|.|TRBJ2-1|.|TRBV7-9
CASSPAEVSNNEQFF
TGTGCCAGCAGCCCAGCCGAGGTTTCTAACAATGAGCAGTTCTTC